This T cell receptor beta chain was identified during a study of lymphopenia after photon versus proton radiotherapy (dated by TCRdb to about 2019). Looking at the study overall: The study compared the immunological effects of photon versus proton radiation therapy in patients with gastrointestinal tumors who developed high-grade lymphopenia. The goal of the study was to describe how the two radiation modalities differ in their effects on the immune system. The cohort included 15 to 20 patients with gastrointestinal tumors who developed lymphopenia after receiving either photon or proton therapy.

Points the paper makes about the study in general: Proton-treated patients stayed relatively stable during treatment, while photon-treated patients lost naive T cells and TCR diversity and gained effector/memory populations. After the lymphocyte count nadir, photon-treated repertoires showed oligoclonal expansion, especially of CD8+ Temra cells, which drove the drop in diversity. The survival association was examined only in patients who died, and the authors described better survival with proton therapy as a possibility, not as a demonstrated result. Among patients across the cohort who died, overall survival time showed an inverse correlation with a larger post-nadir drop in TCR diversity.

Libraries were built with the immunoSEQ multiplex PCR assay. T cell repertoires were profiled by deep sequencing of rearranged TCR beta loci, alongside multiparametric flow cytometry. TCRdb re-hosts the immuneACCESS table, in-frame sequences only. Its copies lack some clones; in the studies checked, an unresolved V gene accounts for under half of them, and the cause for the rest is not known. The sample contains more than 15,000 clones, 70% to 90% of them found a single time. About 50% of the sample is held by the ten biggest clonotypes. As to this clone: Which antigen it targets is not known. Base qualities were left out, and no much larger clone turns up one base away.

Sequences MNHEY (CDR1) and SVGAGI (CDR2) are obtained from the germline V gene. V ends up 8 bases short and J 5 bases short, with an unmatched junction base count of 8. From the cysteine up to the phenylalanine, the CDR3 has a length of 13 residues. Just CDR3 DNA is preserved here, 39 bases in frame from base 1. Recombination joined TRBV6-5 with TRBJ1-2; 7 bases in between match TRBD1. The sample here was peripheral blood, taken from a patient treated with proton-based radiotherapy. This TCR was recovered from a woman in her sixties with cholangiocarcinoma. Some clones in this sample may be carry-over from other donors' samples. The CDR3 region reads CASGGQPMYGYTF. The nucleotides are TGTGCCAGCGGGGGACAGCCAATGTATGGCTACACCTTC.